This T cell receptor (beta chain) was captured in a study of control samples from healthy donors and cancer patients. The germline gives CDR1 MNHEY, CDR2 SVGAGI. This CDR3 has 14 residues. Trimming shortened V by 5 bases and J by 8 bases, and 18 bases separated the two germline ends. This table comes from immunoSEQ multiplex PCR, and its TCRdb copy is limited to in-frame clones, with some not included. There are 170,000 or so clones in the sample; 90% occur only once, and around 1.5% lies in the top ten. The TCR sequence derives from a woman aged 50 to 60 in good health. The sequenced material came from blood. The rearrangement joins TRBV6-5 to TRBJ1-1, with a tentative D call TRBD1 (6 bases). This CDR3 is CASSHQSKTGEAFF. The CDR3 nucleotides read TGTGCCAGCAGTCATCAATCTAAGACAGGAGAAGCTTTCTTT.